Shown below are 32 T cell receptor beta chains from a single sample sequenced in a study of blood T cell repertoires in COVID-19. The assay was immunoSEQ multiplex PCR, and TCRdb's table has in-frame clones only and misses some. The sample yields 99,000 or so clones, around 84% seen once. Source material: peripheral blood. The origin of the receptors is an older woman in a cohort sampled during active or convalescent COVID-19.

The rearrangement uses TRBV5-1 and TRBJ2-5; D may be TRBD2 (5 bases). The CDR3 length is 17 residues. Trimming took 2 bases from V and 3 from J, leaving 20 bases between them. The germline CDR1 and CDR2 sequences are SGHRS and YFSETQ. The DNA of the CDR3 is TGCGCCAGCAGCTTAAACGGGGATCCCCTAGGCAAAGAGACCCAGTACTTC. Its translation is CASSLNGDPLGKETQYF.

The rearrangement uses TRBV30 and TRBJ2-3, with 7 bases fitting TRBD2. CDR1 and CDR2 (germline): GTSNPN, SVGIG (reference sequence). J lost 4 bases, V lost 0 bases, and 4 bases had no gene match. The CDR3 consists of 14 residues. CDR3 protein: CAWSVGGGPDTQYF. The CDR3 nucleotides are TGTGCCTGGAGTGTTGGGGGGGGACCAGATACGCAGTATTTT.

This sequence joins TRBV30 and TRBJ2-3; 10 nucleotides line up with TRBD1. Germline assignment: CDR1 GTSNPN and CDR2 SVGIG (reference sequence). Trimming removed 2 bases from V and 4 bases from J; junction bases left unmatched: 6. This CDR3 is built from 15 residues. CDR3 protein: CAWSLGQGEADTQYF. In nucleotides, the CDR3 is TGTGCCTGGAGTTTAGGACAGGGGGAGGCAGATACGCAGTATTTT.

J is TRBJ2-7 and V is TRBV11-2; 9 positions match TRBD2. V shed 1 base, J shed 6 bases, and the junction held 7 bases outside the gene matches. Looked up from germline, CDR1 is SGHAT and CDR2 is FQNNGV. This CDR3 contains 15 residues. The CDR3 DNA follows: TGTGCCAGCAGCTTAGGGTTAGCGGGAGCGTCCGAGCAGTACTTC. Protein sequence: CASSLGLAGASEQYF.

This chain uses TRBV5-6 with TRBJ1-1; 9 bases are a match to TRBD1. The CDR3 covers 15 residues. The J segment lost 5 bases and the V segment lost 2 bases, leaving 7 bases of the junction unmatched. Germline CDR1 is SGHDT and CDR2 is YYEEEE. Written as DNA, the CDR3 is TGTGCCAGCAGCTTACAGGGGGCGTGGGAGACTGAAGCTTTCTTT. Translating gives CASSLQGAWETEAFF.

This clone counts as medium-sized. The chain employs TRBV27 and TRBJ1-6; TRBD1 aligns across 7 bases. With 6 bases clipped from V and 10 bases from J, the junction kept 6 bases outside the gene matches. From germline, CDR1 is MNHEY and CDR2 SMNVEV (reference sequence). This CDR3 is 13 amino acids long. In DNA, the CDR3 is TGTGCCAGCAGCCCACAGGGGTGGTCACCCCTCCACTTT. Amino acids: CASSPQGWSPLHF.

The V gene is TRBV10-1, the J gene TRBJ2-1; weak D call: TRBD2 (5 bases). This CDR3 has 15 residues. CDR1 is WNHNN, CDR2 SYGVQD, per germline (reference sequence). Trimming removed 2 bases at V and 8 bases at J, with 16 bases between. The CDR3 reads CASSERGLGGDEQFF. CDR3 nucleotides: TGCGCCAGCAGTGAGCGGGGTTTGGGTGGCGATGAGCAGTTCTTC.

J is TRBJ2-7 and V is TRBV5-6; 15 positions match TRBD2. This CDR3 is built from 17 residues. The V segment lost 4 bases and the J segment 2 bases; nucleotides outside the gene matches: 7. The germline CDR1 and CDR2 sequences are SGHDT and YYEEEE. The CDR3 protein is CASSPTGLAGGPYEQYF. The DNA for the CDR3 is TGTGCCAGCAGCCCCACGGGACTAGCGGGAGGTCCCTACGAGCAGTACTTC.

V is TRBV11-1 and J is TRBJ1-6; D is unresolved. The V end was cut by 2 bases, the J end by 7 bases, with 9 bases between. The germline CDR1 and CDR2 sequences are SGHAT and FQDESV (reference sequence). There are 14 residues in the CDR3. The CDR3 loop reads CASSLRFGNSPLHF. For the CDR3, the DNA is TGTGCCAGCAGCTTACGGTTCGGGAATTCACCCCTCCACTTT.

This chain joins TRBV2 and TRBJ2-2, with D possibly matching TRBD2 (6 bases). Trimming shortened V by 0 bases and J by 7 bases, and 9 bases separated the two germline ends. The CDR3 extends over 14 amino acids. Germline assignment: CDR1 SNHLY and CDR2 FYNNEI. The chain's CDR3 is CASSEAGLVGELFF. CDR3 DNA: TGTGCCAGCAGTGAAGCGGGACTGGTCGGGGAGCTGTTTTTT. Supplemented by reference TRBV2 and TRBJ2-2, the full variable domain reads EPEVTQTPSHQVTQMGQEVILRCVPISNHLYFYWYRQILGQKVEFLVSFYNNEISEKSEIFDDQFSVERPDGSNFTLKIRSTKLEDSAMYFCASSEAGLVGELFFGEGSRLTVL.

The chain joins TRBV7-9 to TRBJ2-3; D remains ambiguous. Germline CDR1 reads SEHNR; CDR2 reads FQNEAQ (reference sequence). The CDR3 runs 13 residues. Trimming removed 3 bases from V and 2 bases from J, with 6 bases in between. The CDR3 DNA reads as TGTGCCAGCAGCTTTAGCCACACAGATACGCAGTATTTT. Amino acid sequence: CASSFSHTDTQYF.

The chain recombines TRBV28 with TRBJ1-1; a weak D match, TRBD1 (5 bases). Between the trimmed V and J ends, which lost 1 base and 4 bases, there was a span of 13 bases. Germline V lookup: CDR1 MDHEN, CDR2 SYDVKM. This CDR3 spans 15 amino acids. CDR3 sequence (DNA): TGTGCCAGCAGTTTATTGGGCAGGGTTAGCACTGAAGCTTTCTTT. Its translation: CASSLLGRVSTEAFF.

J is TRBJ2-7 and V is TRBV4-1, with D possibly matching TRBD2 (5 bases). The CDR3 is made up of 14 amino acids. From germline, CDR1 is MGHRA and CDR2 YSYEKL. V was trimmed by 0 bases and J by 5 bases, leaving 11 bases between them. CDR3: CASSQDRGIDEQYF. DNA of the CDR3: TGCGCCAGCAGCCAAGATAGAGGGATCGACGAGCAGTACTTC.

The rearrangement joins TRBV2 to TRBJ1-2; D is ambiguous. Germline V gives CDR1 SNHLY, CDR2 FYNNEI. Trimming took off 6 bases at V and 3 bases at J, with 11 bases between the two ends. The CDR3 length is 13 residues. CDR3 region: CASSVREDYGYTF. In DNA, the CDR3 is TGTGCCAGCAGCGTAAGGGAGGACTATGGCTACACCTTC.

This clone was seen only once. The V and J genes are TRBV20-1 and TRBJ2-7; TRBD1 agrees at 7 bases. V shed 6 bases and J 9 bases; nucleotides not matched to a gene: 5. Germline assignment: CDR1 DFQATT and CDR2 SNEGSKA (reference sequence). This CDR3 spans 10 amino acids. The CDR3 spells CSADSGGQYF. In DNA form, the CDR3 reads TGCAGTGCAGACTCAGGGGGGCAGTACTTC.

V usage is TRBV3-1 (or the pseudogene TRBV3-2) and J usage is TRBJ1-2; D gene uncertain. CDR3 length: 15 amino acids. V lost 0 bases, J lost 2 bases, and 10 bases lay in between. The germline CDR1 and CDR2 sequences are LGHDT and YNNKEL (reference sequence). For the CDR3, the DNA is TGTGCCAGCAGCCAAGATCTGGGCACCAACTATGGCTACACCTTC. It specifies CASSQDLGTNYGYTF.

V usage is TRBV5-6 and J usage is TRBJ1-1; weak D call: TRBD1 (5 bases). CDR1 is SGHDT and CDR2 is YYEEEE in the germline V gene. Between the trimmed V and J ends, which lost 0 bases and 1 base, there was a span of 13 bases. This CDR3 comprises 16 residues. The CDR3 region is CASSLEGYRTNTEAFF. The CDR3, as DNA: TGTGCCAGCAGCTTGGAGGGGTACAGAACGAACACTGAAGCTTTCTTT.

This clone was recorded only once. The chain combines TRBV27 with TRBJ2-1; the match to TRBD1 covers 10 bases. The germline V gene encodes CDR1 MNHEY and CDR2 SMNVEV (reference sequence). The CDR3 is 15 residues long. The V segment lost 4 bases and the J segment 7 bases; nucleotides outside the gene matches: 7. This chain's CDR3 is CASSSRDRGRNEQFF. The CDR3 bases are TGTGCCAGCAGTTCCCGGGACAGGGGAAGGAATGAGCAGTTCTTC.

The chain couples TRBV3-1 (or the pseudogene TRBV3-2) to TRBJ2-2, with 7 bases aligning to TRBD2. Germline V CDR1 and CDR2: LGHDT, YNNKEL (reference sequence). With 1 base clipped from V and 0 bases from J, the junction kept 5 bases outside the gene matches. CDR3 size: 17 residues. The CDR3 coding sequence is TGTGCCAGCAGCCAAGCGGCTAGCGGAACGAACACCGGGGAGCTGTTTTTT. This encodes CASSQAASGTNTGELFF.

CDR3 nucleotide sequence: TGTGCCAGCAGCTTAGGACTAGACAATGAGCAGTTCTTC. It specifies CASSLGLDNEQFF. V and J are TRBV11-2 and TRBJ2-1, with D perhaps matching TRBD2 (6 bases). Looked up from germline, CDR1 is SGHAT and CDR2 is FQNNGV. This CDR3 spans 13 amino acids. Trimming shortened V by 1 base and J by 5 bases, and 6 bases separated the two germline ends.

The CDR3 loop is CARRGGRSNTEAFF. DNA for the CDR3: TGTGCCAGAAGGGGGGGAAGATCAAACACTGAAGCTTTCTTT. The chain combines TRBV2 with TRBJ1-1; tentative D call: TRBD1 (6 bases). V was shortened by 9 bases and J by 2 bases, with 16 bases between the two germline ends. This CDR3 is 14 amino acids long. The germline V gene encodes CDR1 SNHLY and CDR2 FYNNEI.

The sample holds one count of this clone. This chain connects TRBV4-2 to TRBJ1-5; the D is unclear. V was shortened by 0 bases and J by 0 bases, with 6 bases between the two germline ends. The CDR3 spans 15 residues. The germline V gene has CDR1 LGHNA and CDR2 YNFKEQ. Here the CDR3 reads CASSQERVSNQPQHF. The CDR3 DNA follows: TGTGCCAGCAGCCAAGAACGGGTTAGCAATCAGCCCCAGCATTTT.

The DNA of the CDR3 is TGTGCCAGCAAAACAGGGATCCCAGATACGCAGTATTTT. Protein sequence: CASKTGIPDTQYF. The genes are TRBV12-3 or TRBV12-4 and TRBJ2-3, with D perhaps matching TRBD1 (6 bases). This CDR3 has 13 residues. The V and J ends lost 7 bases and 4 bases respectively, with 12 bases between them.

CDR3 nucleotides: TGTGCCAGCATGGGGGAGGGGTGGGATGGCTACACCTTC. Translating gives CASMGEGWDGYTF. This chain connects TRBV12-3 or TRBV12-4 to TRBJ1-2, with a weak D call TRBD1 (5 bases). The CDR3 is made up of 13 amino acids. V lost 7 bases to trimming and J lost 6 bases, with 15 bases between them.

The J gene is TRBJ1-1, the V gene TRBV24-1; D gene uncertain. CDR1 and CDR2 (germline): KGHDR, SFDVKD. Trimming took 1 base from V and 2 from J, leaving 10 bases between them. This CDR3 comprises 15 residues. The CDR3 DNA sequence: TGTGCCACCAGTGATTTCACCAGTCTTAACACTGAAGCTTTCTTT. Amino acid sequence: CATSDFTSLNTEAFF.

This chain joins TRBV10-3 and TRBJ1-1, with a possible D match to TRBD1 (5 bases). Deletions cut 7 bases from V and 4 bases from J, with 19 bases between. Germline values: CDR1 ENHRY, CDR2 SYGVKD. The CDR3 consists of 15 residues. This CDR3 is CAIMGRRGRGTEAFF. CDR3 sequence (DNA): TGTGCCATCATGGGGAGACGGGGGAGAGGCACTGAAGCTTTCTTT.

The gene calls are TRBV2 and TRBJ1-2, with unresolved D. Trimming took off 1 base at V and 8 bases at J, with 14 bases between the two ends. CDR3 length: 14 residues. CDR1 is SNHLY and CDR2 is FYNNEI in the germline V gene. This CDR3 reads CASSEGRRAGGYTF. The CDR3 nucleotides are TGTGCCAGCAGTGAAGGGAGGAGGGCCGGCGGCTACACCTTC.

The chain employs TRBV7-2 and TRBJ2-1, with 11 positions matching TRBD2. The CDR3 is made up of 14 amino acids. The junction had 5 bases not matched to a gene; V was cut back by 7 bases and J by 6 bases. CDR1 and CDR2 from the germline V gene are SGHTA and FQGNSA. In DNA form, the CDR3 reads TGTGCCAGCACCCTAGCGGGGGGACTCAATGAGCAGTTCTTC. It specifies CASTLAGGLNEQFF.

The CDR3 DNA reads as TGTGCCACCAGTGACCCTAGCGGGGGGGAATACAATGAGCAGTTCTTC. Translated, it gives CATSDPSGGEYNEQFF. This chain connects TRBV24-1 to TRBJ2-1, with 12 bases lining up with TRBD2. Looked up from germline, CDR1 is KGHDR and CDR2 is SFDVKD. Trimming cost V 4 bases and J 4 bases; bases outside gene matches: 4. The CDR3 runs 16 residues.

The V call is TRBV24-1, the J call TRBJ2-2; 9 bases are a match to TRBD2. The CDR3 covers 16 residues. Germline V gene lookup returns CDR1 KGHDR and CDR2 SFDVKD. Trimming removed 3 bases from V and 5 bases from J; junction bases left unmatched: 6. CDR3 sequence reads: CATSDTGLASTGELFF. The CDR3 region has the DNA TGTGCCACCAGTGATACGGGACTAGCAAGTACCGGGGAGCTGTTTTTT.

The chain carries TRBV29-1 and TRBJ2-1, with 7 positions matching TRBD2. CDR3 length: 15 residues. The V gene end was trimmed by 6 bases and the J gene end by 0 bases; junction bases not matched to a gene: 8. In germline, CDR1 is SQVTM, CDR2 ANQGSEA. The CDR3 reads CSVAVGGNSYNEQFF. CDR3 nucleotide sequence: TGCAGCGTGGCAGTCGGGGGGAACTCCTACAATGAGCAGTTCTTC.

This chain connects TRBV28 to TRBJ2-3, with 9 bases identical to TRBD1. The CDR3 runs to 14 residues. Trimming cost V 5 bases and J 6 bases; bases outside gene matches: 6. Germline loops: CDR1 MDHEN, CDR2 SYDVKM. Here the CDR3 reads CASSPLGQGDTQYF. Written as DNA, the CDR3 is TGTGCCAGCAGTCCCCTCGGACAGGGGGATACGCAGTATTTT.